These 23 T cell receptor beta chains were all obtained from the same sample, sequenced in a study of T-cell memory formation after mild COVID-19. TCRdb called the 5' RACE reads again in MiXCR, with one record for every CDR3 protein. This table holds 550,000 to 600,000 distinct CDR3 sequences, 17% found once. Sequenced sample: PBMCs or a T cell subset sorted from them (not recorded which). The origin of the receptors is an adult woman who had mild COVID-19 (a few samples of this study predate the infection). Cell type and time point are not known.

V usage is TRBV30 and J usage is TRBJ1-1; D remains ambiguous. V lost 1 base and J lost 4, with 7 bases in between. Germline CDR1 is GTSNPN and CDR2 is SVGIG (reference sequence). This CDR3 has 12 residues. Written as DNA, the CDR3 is TGTGCCTGGAGTGGGGTGGGCACTGAAGCTTTCTTT. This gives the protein CAWSGVGTEAFF.

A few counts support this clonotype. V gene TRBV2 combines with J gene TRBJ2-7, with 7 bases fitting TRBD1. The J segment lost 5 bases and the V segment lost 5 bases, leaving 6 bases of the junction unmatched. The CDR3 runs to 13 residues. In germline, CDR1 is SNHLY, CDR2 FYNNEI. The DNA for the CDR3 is TGTGCCAGCAGTCCCAACAGGGGAAACGAGCAGTACTTC. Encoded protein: CASSPNRGNEQYF. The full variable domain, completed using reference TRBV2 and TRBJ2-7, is EPEVTQTPSHQVTQMGQEVILRCVPISNHLYFYWYRQILGQKVEFLVSFYNNEISEKSEIFDDQFSVERPDGSNFTLKIRSTKLEDSAMYFCASSPNRGNEQYFGPGTRLTVT.

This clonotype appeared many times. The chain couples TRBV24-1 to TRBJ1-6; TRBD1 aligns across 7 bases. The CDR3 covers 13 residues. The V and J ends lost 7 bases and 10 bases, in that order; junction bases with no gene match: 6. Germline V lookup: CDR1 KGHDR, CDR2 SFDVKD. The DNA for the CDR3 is TGTGCCACCAGAAAGGGGGCTGGATCACCCCTCCACTTT. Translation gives CATRKGAGSPLHF.

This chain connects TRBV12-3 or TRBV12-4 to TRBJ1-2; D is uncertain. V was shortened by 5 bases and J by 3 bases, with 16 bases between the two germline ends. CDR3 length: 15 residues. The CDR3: CASSPLGQPYYGYTF. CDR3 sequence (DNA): TGTGCCAGCAGTCCCCTCGGCCAGCCATACTATGGCTACACCTTC.

The CDR3 region is CASSVSVGNTEAFF. The CDR3 DNA follows: TGTGCCAGCAGCGTATCGGTGGGGAACACTGAAGCTTTCTTT. The J gene is TRBJ1-1, the V gene TRBV9; no definite D call. Germline V CDR1 and CDR2: SGDLS, YYNGEE. V was trimmed by 1 base and J by 1 base, leaving 8 bases between them. There are 14 residues in the CDR3.

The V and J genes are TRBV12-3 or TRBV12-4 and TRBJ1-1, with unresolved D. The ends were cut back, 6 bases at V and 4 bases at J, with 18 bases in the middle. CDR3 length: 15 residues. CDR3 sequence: CASSVDSGMGTEAFF. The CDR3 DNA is TGTGCCAGCAGCGTTGACTCTGGTATGGGCACTGAAGCTTTCTTT.

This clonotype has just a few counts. The DNA for the CDR3 is TGCAGTGCTCCACAGCGGGGCCCTATATACAATGAGCAGTTCTTC. Its translation is CSAPQRGPIYNEQFF. The chain couples TRBV20-1 to TRBJ2-1, with 7 bases that match TRBD2. The V gene end was trimmed by 5 bases and the J gene end by 4 bases; junction bases not matched to a gene: 11. This CDR3 comprises 15 residues. Germline loops: CDR1 DFQATT, CDR2 SNEGSKA (reference sequence).

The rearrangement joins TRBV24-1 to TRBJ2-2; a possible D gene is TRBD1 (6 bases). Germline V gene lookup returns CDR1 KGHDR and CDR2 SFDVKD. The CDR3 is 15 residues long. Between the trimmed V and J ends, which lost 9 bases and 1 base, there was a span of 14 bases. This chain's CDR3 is CATGEQGRNTGELFF. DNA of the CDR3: TGTGCCACCGGGGAGCAGGGGAGGAACACCGGGGAGCTGTTTTTT.

CDR3: CATDRGDYNEQFF. As DNA, the CDR3 is TGTGCCACCGACAGGGGGGACTACAATGAGCAGTTCTTC. J is TRBJ2-1 and V is TRBV5-4; 9 nucleotides agree with TRBD1. The CDR3 runs to 13 residues. V dropped 9 bases and J dropped 3; count of bases not matched to a gene: 4. CDR1 and CDR2 (germline): SGHNT, YYREEE (reference sequence).

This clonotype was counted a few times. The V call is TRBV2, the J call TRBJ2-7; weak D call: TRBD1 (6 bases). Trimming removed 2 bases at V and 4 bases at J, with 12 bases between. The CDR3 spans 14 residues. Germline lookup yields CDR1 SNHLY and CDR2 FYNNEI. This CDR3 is CASSEPGQRYEQYF. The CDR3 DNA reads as TGTGCCAGCAGTGAACCGGGACAAAGATACGAGCAGTACTTC.

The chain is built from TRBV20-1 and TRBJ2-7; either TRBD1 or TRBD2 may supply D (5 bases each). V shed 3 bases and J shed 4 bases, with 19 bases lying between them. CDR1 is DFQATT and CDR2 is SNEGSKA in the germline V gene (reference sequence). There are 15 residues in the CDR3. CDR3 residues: CSASIIGGHPYEQYF. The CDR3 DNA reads TGCAGTGCTAGTATCATCGGAGGACACCCATACGAGCAGTACTTC.

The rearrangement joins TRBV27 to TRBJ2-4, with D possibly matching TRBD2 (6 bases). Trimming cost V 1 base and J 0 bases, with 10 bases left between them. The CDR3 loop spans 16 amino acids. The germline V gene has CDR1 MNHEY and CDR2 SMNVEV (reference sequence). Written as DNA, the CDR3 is TGTGCCAGCAGTTTATACAGCGGGCAAGCCAAAAACATTCAGTACTTC. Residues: CASSLYSGQAKNIQYF.

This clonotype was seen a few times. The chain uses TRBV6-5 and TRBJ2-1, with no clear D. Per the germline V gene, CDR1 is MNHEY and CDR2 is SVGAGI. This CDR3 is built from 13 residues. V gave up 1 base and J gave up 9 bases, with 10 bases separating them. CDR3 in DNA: TGTGCCAGCAGTTACTACGGTATGAGTGAGCAGTTCTTC. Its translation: CASSYYGMSEQFF.

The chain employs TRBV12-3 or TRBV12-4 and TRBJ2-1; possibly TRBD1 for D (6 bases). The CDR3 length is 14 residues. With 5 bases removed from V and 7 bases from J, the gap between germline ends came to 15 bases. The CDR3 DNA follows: TGTGCCAGCAGTCTGGGGGCAGAAGTTAATGAGCAGTTCTTC. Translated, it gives CASSLGAEVNEQFF.

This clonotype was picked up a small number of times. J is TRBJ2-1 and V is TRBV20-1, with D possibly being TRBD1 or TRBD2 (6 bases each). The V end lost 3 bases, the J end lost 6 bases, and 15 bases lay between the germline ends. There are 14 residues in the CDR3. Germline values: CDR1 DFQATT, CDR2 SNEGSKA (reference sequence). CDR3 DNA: TGCAGTGCTAGTGGGGGGCGGACTACCAATGAGCAGTTCTTC. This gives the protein CSASGGRTTNEQFF.

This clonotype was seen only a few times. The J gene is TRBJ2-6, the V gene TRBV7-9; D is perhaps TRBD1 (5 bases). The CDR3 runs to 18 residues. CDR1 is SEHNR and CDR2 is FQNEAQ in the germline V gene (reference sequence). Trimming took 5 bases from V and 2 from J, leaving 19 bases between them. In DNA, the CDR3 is TGTGCCAGCAGCCCAGGGCCCATTCACCAGACTGGGGCCAACGTCCTGACTTTC. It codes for CASSPGPIHQTGANVLTF. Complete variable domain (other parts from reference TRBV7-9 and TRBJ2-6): DTGVSQNPRHKITKRGQNVTFRCDPISEHNRLYWYRQTLGQGPEFLTYFQNEAQLEKSRLLSDRFSAERPKGSFSTLEIQRTEQGDSAMYLCASSPGPIHQTGANVLTFGAGSRLTVL.

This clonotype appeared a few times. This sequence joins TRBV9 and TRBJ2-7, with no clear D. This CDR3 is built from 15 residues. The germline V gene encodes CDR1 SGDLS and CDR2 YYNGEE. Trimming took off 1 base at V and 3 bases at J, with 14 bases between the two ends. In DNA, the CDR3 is TGTGCCAGCAGCGTAATACCGGACGCCTTCTACGAGCAGTACTTC. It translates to CASSVIPDAFYEQYF.

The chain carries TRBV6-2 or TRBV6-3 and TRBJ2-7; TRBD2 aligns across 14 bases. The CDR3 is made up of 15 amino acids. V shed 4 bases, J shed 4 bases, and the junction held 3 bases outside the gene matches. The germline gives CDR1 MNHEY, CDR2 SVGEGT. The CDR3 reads CASSSTSGRGYEQYF. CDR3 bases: TGTGCCAGCAGTTCGACTAGCGGGAGGGGGTACGAGCAGTACTTC.

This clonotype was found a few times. In nucleotides, the CDR3 is TGTGCCAGCAGCCCCCCTAGTAGCGGGAGGGTTAAGACCCAGTACTTC. Its protein is CASSPPSSGRVKTQYF. The chain joins TRBV9 to TRBJ2-5, with 11 bases lining up with TRBD2. The CDR3 has 16 amino acids. Germline V gene lookup returns CDR1 SGDLS and CDR2 YYNGEE. V was clipped by 4 bases and J by 6 bases; unmatched bases: 11.

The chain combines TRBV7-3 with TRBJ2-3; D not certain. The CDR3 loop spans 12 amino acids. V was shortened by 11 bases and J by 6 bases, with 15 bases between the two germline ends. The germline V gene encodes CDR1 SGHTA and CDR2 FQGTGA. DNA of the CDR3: TGTGCCCTCGAACCCGAGTTTGATACGCAGTATTTT. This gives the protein CALEPEFDTQYF.

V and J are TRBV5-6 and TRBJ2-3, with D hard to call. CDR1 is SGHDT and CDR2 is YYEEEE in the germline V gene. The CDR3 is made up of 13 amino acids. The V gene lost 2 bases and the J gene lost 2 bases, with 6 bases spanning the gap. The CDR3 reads CASSFGPTDTQYF. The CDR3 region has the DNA TGTGCCAGCAGCTTCGGGCCCACAGATACGCAGTATTTT.

The CDR3 DNA sequence: TGTGCCAGCAGCTCATCTACAGGGGGCCACGGGGAGCTGTTTTTT. Protein product: CASSSSTGGHGELFF. This sequence joins TRBV7-6 and TRBJ2-2; 9 positions agree with TRBD1. The CDR3 contains 15 residues. The trim removed 4 bases at V and 7 bases at J, leaving 7 bases unmatched. The germline V gene has CDR1 SGHVS and CDR2 FNYEAQ.

This chain's CDR3 is CSASYRVDGYTF. CDR3 DNA sequence: TGCAGTGCTTCATACAGGGTTGATGGCTACACCTTC. The J gene is TRBJ1-2, the V gene TRBV20-1, with D perhaps matching TRBD1 (6 bases). This CDR3 has 12 residues. Germline V gene data show CDR1 as DFQATT and CDR2 as SNEGSKA (reference sequence). With 5 bases removed from V and 6 bases from J, the gap between germline ends came to 13 bases.